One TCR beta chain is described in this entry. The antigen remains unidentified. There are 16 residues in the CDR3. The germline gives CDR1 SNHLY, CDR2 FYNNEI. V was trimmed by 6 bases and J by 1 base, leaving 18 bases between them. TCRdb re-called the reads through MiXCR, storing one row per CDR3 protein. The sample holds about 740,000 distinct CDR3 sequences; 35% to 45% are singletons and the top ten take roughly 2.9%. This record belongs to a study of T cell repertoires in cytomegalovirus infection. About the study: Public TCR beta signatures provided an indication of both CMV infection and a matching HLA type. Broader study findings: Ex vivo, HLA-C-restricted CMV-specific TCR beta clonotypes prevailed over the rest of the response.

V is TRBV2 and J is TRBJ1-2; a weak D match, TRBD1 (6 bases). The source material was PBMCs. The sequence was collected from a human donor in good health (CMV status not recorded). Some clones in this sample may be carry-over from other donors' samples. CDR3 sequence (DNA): TGTGCCAGCAGACACGCGGACAGAGTTATTAACTATGGCTACACCTTC. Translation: CASRHADRVINYGYTF.